The subject of this entry is one T cell receptor (beta chain). How the authors handled the data: Amplified reference gene primers provided the basis for estimating nucleated cell counts. Profiled with immunoSEQ multiplex PCR; TCRdb holds only in-frame clones, not every one. The DNA gave D and trimming, while V, J and clone size come from that table. The sample contains about 250,000 clones, about 85% of which appear only once. This sample was included in a study of blood T cell repertoires in COVID-19. Study information: PBMCs, B-cell-depleted T cells, or T cells were the source of the cDNA or gDNA that made up the material.

The receptor comes from a young man with active or convalescent COVID-19. The sample was peripheral blood.

CDR3: CASRVQGSGNTIYF. Here the CDR3 DNA reads TGTGCCAGCAGAGTACAGGGCTCTGGAAACACCATATATTTT. The chain uses TRBV6-5 and TRBJ1-3; TRBD1 is a possible D gene (6 bases). CDR1 is MNHEY and CDR2 is SVGAGI in the germline V gene. CDR3 length: 14 amino acids. Trimming took 6 bases from V and 0 from J, leaving 9 bases between them.